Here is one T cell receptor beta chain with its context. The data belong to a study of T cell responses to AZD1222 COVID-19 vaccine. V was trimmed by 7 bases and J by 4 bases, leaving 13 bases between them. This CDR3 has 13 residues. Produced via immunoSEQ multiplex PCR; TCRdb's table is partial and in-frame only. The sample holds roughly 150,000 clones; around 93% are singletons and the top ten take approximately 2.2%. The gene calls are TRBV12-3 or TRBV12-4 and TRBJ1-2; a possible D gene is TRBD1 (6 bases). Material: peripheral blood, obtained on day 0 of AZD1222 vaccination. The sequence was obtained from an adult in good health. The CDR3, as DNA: TGTGCCAGCACCGAGGACAGCTCCTATGGCTACACCTTC. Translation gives CASTEDSSYGYTF.